The next 30 T cell receptor beta chains were all read from a single sample in a study of cytomegalovirus exposure and HLA in healthy donors. PCR was performed using 60 Vbeta and 13 Jbeta primers. Sequenced by immunoSEQ multiplex PCR; TCRdb stores in-frame clones only, minus some. The sample records around 230,000 clones, roughly 84% being singletons. Sequencing used PBMCs. The receptors come from a girl aged 2-10 years in good health and CMV-seronegative.

J is TRBJ2-7 and V is TRBV5-4; 9 bases are a match to TRBD2. J lost 5 bases, V lost 0 bases, and 3 bases had no gene match. The germline gives CDR1 SGHNT, CDR2 YYREEE (reference sequence). The CDR3 covers 14 residues. This chain's CDR3 is CASSLVAGGNEQYF. The CDR3 coding sequence is TGTGCCAGCAGCTTGGTCGCGGGAGGGAACGAGCAGTACTTC.

This chain uses TRBV14 with TRBJ2-2; D not resolved. The germline CDR1 and CDR2 sequences are SGHDN and FVKESK. The CDR3 sequence is 16 residues long. Trimming removed 2 bases from V and 6 bases from J, with 16 bases in between. This CDR3 is CASSQFGQTFAGELFF. The CDR3 DNA reads TGTGCCAGCAGCCAATTCGGTCAGACTTTTGCCGGGGAGCTGTTTTTT.

Written as DNA, the CDR3 is TGCGCCAGCCGAGTTTCGGCGGGGGGACAAGAGACCCAGTACTTC. Translation gives CASRVSAGGQETQYF. This sequence joins TRBV4-1 and TRBJ2-5; 8 nucleotides line up with TRBD2. V was clipped by 8 bases and J by 2 bases; unmatched bases: 10. Germline CDR1 reads MGHRA; CDR2 reads YSYEKL. The CDR3 has 15 amino acids.

The CDR3 sequence is CASSILGEVGTQYF. The CDR3 nucleotides are TGTGCCAGTAGTATTCTAGGGGAAGTAGGTACGCAGTATTTT. This chain connects TRBV19 to TRBJ2-3, with D perhaps matching TRBD1 (5 bases). The germline CDR1 and CDR2 sequences are LNHDA and SQIVND (reference sequence). The CDR3 runs to 14 residues. The ends were cut back, 3 bases at V and 8 bases at J, with 15 bases in the middle. Looking up the rest from reference TRBV19 and TRBJ2-3 gives the full variable domain: DGGITQSPKYLFRKEGQNVTLSCEQNLNHDAMYWYRQDPGQGLRLIYYSQIVNDFQKGDIAEGYSVSREKKESFPLTVTSAQKNPTAFYLCASSILGEVGTQYFGPGTRLTVL.

This clone was observed a handful of times. This chain connects TRBV19 to TRBJ1-1, with 11 bases matching TRBD1. This CDR3 is built from 14 residues. With V trimmed by 7 bases and J by 7 bases, 8 bases remained unmatched. CDR1 LNHDA and CDR2 SQIVND come from the germline V gene (reference sequence). CDR3 sequence: CASNIRTGGFEAFF. In nucleotides, the CDR3 is TGTGCCAGTAACATTCGGACAGGGGGCTTTGAAGCTTTCTTT.

The genes are TRBV7-2 and TRBJ1-1, with a weak D call TRBD1 (6 bases). CDR3 length: 16 amino acids. Germline loops: CDR1 SGHTA, CDR2 FQGNSA. V was clipped by 3 bases and J by 0 bases, with 14 bases between them. The CDR3 DNA sequence: TGTGCCAGCAGCTTCCACCGGGACACCATGAACACTGAAGCTTTCTTT. Amino acids: CASSFHRDTMNTEAFF.

V and J are TRBV7-8 and TRBJ2-7; possible D gene TRBD2, 7 bases. V lost 5 bases, J lost 2 bases, and 25 bases lay in between. CDR1 and CDR2 from the germline V gene are SGHVS and FQNEAQ. The CDR3 totals 18 residues. As DNA, the CDR3 is TGTGCCAGCAGCCCCAGGGGCGGGGGAGGGCAGTGGACCTACGAGCAGTACTTC. Translated, it gives CASSPRGGGGQWTYEQYF.

The chain carries TRBV7-5 and TRBJ1-5; the table's TRBD1 call for D was not verified on the DNA. TRBV7-5 is an annotated pseudogene. The CDR3 contains 15 residues. The DNA of the CDR3 is TGTGCCAGAAGCCCGGACATTCATAGCAATCAGCCCCAGCATTTT. This sequence encodes CARSPDIHSNQPQHF.

The chain links TRBV6-4 to TRBJ1-5; unclear D gene. V was shortened by 2 bases and J by 2 bases, with 10 bases between the two germline ends. The CDR3 sequence is 15 residues long. The V gene's germline CDR1 is MRHNA and CDR2 SNTAGT. In DNA, the CDR3 is TGTGCCAGCAGTGACAACGGGAAGGGCAATCAGCCCCAGCATTTT. Translating gives CASSDNGKGNQPQHF.

The V gene is TRBV6-1, the J gene TRBJ2-2; the D gene is possibly TRBD1 (6 bases). CDR1 is MNHNS and CDR2 is SASEGT in the germline V gene. The V end was cut by 10 bases, the J end by 7 bases, with 16 bases between. The CDR3 loop spans 13 amino acids. CDR3 sequence: CANNRELGGELFF. The CDR3 nucleotides read TGTGCCAACAACAGGGAGTTGGGCGGGGAGCTGTTTTTT.

The J gene is TRBJ2-7, the V gene TRBV2; D may be TRBD1 (7 bases). This CDR3 is 15 amino acids long. Germline CDR1 SNHLY, CDR2 FYNNEI. Trimming took 3 bases from V and 4 from J, leaving 16 bases between them. CDR3 loop: CASSEQGGYPYEQYF. CDR3 sequence (DNA): TGTGCCAGCAGTGAGCAGGGGGGTTACCCTTACGAGCAGTACTTC.

V gene TRBV29-1 combines with J gene TRBJ2-7; 10 nucleotides match TRBD1. The germline CDR1 and CDR2 sequences are SQVTM and ANQGSEA. The CDR3 is 13 residues long. The trim removed 5 bases at V and 3 bases at J, leaving 4 bases unmatched. CDR3 in DNA: TGCAGCGTTTGCCGGGACAGGGGCTACGAGCAGTACTTC. The encoded protein is CSVCRDRGYEQYF.

The rearrangement links TRBV11-2 to TRBJ2-5; D is perhaps TRBD2 (5 bases). Deletions cut 5 bases from V and 2 bases from J, with 15 bases between. Germline-derived CDR1 and CDR2 are SGHAT and FQNNGV. This CDR3 is 15 amino acids long. This CDR3 is CASSPQWSGQETQYF. The CDR3 DNA is TGTGCCAGCAGCCCCCAATGGAGCGGTCAAGAGACCCAGTACTTC.

The V and J genes are TRBV30 and TRBJ1-2, with D perhaps TRBD1 (5 bases). CDR1 is GTSNPN and CDR2 is SVGIG in the germline V gene (reference sequence). V was clipped by 4 bases and J by 8 bases, with 14 bases between them. This CDR3 contains 12 residues. In DNA, the CDR3 is TGTGCCTGGAATGGGGGGGTAGCCGGCTACACCTTC. As protein: CAWNGGVAGYTF.

The gene calls are TRBV5-1 and TRBJ1-1, with 8 bases that match TRBD1. Germline values: CDR1 SGHRS, CDR2 YFSETQ. The length of the CDR3 is 14 residues. The V gene end was trimmed by 4 bases and the J gene end by 4 bases; junction bases not matched to a gene: 6. The CDR3 DNA follows: TGCGCCAGCAGCCCCGGACAGGGAGTCACTGAAGCTTTCTTT. Translation gives CASSPGQGVTEAFF.

The V call is TRBV6-1, the J call TRBJ2-1; the D is unclear. V was cut by 8 bases and J by 10 bases, with 6 bases left in between. Germline V gene sequence: CDR1 MNHNS, CDR2 SASEGT. CDR3 length equals 9 residues. CDR3 nucleotide sequence: TGTGCCAGCTCTCGGGAGCAGTTCTTC. Residues: CASSREQFF.

V gene TRBV9 combines with J gene TRBJ1-2; no clear D. The CDR3 totals 13 residues. Between the trimmed V and J ends, which lost 0 bases and 5 bases, there was a span of 8 bases. Germline CDR1 SGDLS, CDR2 YYNGEE. The CDR3 loop reads CASSVDGKYGYTF. CDR3 sequence (DNA): TGTGCCAGCAGCGTAGACGGGAAGTATGGCTACACCTTC. Variable domain in full (rest from reference TRBV9 and TRBJ1-2): DSGVTQTPKHLITATGQRVTLRCSPRSGDLSVYWYQQSLDQGLQFLIQYYNGEERAKGNILERFSAQQFPDLHSELNLSSLELGDSALYFCASSVDGKYGYTFGSGTRLTVV.

This clone was detected only a few times. The CDR3, as DNA: TGCGCCAGCAGCCAGGCCCCGGACAGGGATGAAAAACTGTTTTTT. Its translation: CASSQAPDRDEKLFF. This chain connects TRBV4-1 to TRBJ1-4; 8 bases fit TRBD1. This CDR3 contains 15 residues. Germline assignment: CDR1 MGHRA and CDR2 YSYEKL. J lost 6 bases, V lost 3 bases, and 6 bases had no gene match.

The chain links TRBV4-1 to TRBJ1-1; 12 positions match TRBD1. Germline V gives CDR1 MGHRA, CDR2 YSYEKL. Losses at the gene ends were 5 bases for V and 9 bases for J; bases not matched to a gene: 7. The CDR3 sequence is 14 residues long. The CDR3 DNA reads TGCGCCAGCAGCAGGCCGGGACAGGGGGCACAAGCTTTCTTT. Amino acid sequence: CASSRPGQGAQAFF.

The chain couples TRBV9 to TRBJ2-1, with a tentative D call TRBD1 (5 bases). This CDR3 is built from 16 residues. V shed 1 base and J shed 3 bases, with 14 bases lying between them. The germline V gene encodes CDR1 SGDLS and CDR2 YYNGEE. The CDR3 nucleotides are TGTGCCAGCAGCGTACAAGCCGCCCAGGGCTACAATGAGCAGTTCTTC. Translation gives CASSVQAAQGYNEQFF.

This clone appeared a few times. V usage is TRBV5-4 and J usage is TRBJ2-7; 9 bases are shared with TRBD2. The CDR3 length is 15 residues. CDR1 and CDR2 from the germline V gene are SGHNT and YYREEE (reference sequence). The junction had 7 bases not matched to a gene; V was cut back by 1 base and J by 5 bases. The CDR3 sequence: CASSLSSSGDHEQYF. The CDR3 nucleotides are TGTGCCAGCAGCTTGTCGTCTAGCGGGGACCACGAGCAGTACTTC.

This clone was detected only a few times. V is TRBV7-8 and J is TRBJ2-3; D may be TRBD1 (6 bases). The CDR3 is 15 residues long. Germline V gene sequence: CDR1 SGHVS, CDR2 FQNEAQ. The V gene lost 2 bases and the J gene lost 2 bases, with 11 bases spanning the gap. The CDR3 coding sequence is TGTGCCAGCAGCTTACGAGGGGGTTTCACAGATACGCAGTATTTT. This gives the protein CASSLRGGFTDTQYF.

J is TRBJ2-7 and V is TRBV7-9; D uncertain. This CDR3 has 11 amino acids. V shed 2 bases and J shed 7 bases, with 6 bases lying between them. Looked up from germline, CDR1 is SEHNR and CDR2 is FQNEAQ (reference sequence). The DNA for the CDR3 is TGTGCCAGCAGCTTATTTTCGGAGCAGTACTTC. This codes for CASSLFSEQYF.

This chain links TRBV5-1 with TRBJ2-7; 10 bases fit TRBD2. The J segment lost 2 bases and the V segment lost 1 base, leaving 6 bases of the junction unmatched. This CDR3 region has 16 residues. Germline CDR1 is SGHRS and CDR2 is YFSETQ. CDR3 protein: CASSLTGGTSAYEQYF. The CDR3 DNA reads as TGCGCCAGCAGCTTGACAGGGGGGACTAGCGCCTACGAGCAGTACTTC.

This clone was seen a few times. The V gene is TRBV12-5, the J gene TRBJ2-3; a weak D match, TRBD2 (7 bases). The V gene lost 0 bases and the J gene lost 0 bases, with 19 bases spanning the gap. This CDR3 spans 19 amino acids. In germline, CDR1 is LGHNT, CDR2 FRNRAP. This CDR3 is CASGLVGRGAASSTDTQYF. CDR3 in DNA: TGTGCTAGTGGTTTGGTAGGTCGGGGGGCCGCTTCTAGCACAGATACGCAGTATTTT. Complete variable domain (other parts from reference TRBV12-5 and TRBJ2-3): DARVTQTPRHKVTEMGQEVTMRCQPILGHNTVFWYRQTMMQGLELLAYFRNRAPLDDSGMPKDRFSAEMPDATLATLKIQPSEPRDSAVYFCASGLVGRGAASSTDTQYFGPGTRLTVL.

The genes are TRBV4-1 and TRBJ2-2, with D possibly TRBD1 on 6 matching bases. This CDR3 contains 16 residues. Per germline, CDR1 MGHRA and CDR2 YSYEKL. V was pared by 0 bases and J by 0 bases, with 8 bases between. CDR3 coding DNA: TGCGCCAGCAGCCAAGACAGGGGCGCGAACACCGGGGAGCTGTTTTTT. It specifies CASSQDRGANTGELFF.

The chain recombines TRBV11-1 with TRBJ1-1; 7 bases are shared with TRBD1. The germline gives CDR1 SGHAT, CDR2 FQDESV (reference sequence). The CDR3 consists of 16 residues. V trimming: 0 bases; J trimming: 0 bases; junction bases outside the gene matches: 4. CDR3 DNA sequence: TGTGCCAGCAGCTTAGCGATTGGACAGGTGAACACTGAAGCTTTCTTT. This sequence encodes CASSLAIGQVNTEAFF.

The chain is built from TRBV5-4 and TRBJ2-7, with 9 bases matching TRBD2. Germline values: CDR1 SGHNT, CDR2 YYREEE (reference sequence). The ends lost 4 bases at V and 3 bases at J; junction bases unmatched: 5. There are 14 residues in the CDR3. The CDR3 DNA reads TGTGCCAGCAGCCTATCTAGCGGGGACTACGAGCAGTACTTC. Its protein is CASSLSSGDYEQYF.

This chain uses TRBV5-4 with TRBJ2-1; 7 nucleotides agree with TRBD2. Germline CDR1 is SGHNT and CDR2 is YYREEE (reference sequence). Losses at the gene ends were 1 base for V and 14 bases for J; bases not matched to a gene: 12. CDR3 length: 14 residues. The CDR3 bases are TGTGCCAGCAGCTTGAGAATAGCGGGCGGGATGGAGTTCTTC. Residues: CASSLRIAGGMEFF.

The chain is built from TRBV5-4 and TRBJ2-5, with D tentatively TRBD1 (5 bases). Trimming pared 1 base from V and 2 bases from J, leaving 12 bases between. The CDR3 is 15 amino acids. Germline CDR1 reads SGHNT; CDR2 reads YYREEE (reference sequence). The CDR3 here is CASSLSKGVQETQYF. The CDR3 coding sequence is TGTGCCAGCAGCTTGTCCAAAGGGGTTCAAGAGACCCAGTACTTC.